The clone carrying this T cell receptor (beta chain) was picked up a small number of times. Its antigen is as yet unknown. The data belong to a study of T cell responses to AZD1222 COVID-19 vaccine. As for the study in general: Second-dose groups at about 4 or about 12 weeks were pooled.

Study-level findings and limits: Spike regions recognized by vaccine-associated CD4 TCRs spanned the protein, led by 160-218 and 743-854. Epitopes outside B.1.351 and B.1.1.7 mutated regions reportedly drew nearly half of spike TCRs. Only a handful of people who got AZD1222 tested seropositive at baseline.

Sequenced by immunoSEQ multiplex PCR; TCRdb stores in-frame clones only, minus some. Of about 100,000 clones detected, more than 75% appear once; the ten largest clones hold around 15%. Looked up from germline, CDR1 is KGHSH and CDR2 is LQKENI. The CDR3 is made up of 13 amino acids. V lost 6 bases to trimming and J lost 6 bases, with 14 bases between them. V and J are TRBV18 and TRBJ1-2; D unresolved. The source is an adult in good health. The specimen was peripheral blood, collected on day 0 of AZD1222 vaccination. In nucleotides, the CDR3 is TGTGCCAGCTCGACCACAGCGGACGATGGCTACACCTTC. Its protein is CASSTTADDGYTF.